This T cell receptor (beta chain) was sequenced during a study of chemoradiotherapy in HPV16-positive cancers. The wider study: A couple of HPV16-positive patients' cells yielded candidate HPV-specific clones and common motifs. Overall study results and limits: In HPV16-positive patients, HPV-responsive T-cell expansion tracked better recurrence-free survival. Functional assays defining HPV-specific T cells used only a couple of HPV16-positive patients.

Comments on this clone: Its target is not known.

The table came from immunoSEQ multiplex PCR; TCRdb's copy has only in-frame clones and leaves some out. The sample includes about 35,000 clones, over 80% seen only once; the top ten take 3% to 4%. Repertoires were sampled repeatedly during chemoradiotherapy. The origin of this receptor is a human donor with HPV-associated anogenital cancer. The sample was blood, taken from a patient who underwent chemoradiotherapy.

The CDR3 coding sequence is TGTGCCAGCAGCTTAGTAGGACAGGGCCACGAGCAGTACTTC. This gives the protein CASSLVGQGHEQYF. The chain recombines TRBV11-1 with TRBJ2-7; 8 bases map to TRBD1. In germline, CDR1 is SGHAT, CDR2 FQDESV (reference sequence). J lost 5 bases, V lost 1 base, and 4 bases had no gene match. The CDR3 spans 14 residues.